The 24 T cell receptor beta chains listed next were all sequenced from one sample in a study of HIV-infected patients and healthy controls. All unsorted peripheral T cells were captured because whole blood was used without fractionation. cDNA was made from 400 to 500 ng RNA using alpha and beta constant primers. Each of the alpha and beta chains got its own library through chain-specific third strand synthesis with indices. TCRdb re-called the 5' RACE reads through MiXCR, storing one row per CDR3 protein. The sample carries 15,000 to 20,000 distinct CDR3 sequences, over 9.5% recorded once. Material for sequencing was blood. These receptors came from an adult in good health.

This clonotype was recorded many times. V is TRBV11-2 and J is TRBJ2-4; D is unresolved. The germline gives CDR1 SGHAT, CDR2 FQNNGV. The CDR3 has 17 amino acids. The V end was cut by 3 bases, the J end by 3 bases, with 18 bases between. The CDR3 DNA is TGTGCCAGCAGCTTTGCGAGTGGTGAGATCCACAAAAACATTCAGTACTTC. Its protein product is CASSFASGEIHKNIQYF.

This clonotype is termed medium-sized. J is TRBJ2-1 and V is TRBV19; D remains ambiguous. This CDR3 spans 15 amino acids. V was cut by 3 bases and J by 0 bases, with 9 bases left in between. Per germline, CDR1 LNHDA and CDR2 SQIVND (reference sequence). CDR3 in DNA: TGTGCCAGTAGTATCGGGCAGAGCTCCTACAATGAGCAGTTCTTC. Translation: CASSIGQSSYNEQFF.

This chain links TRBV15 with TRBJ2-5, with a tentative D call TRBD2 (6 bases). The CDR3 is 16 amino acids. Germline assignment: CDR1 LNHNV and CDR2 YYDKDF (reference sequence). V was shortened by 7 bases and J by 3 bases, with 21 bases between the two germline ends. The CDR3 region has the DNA TGTGCCACCACCCGAGATTTATTGGGGGGAGAAGAGACCCAGTACTTC. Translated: CATTRDLLGGEETQYF. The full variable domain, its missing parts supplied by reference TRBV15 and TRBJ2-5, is DAMVIQNPRYQVTQFGKPVTLSCSQTLNHNVMYWYQQKSSQAPKLLFHYYDKDFNNEADTPDNFQSRRPNTSFCFLDIRSPGLGDTAMYLCATTRDLLGGEETQYFGPGTRLLVL.

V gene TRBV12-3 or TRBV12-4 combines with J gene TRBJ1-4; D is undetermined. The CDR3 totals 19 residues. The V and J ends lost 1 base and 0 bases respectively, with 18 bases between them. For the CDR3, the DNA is TGTGCCAGCAGTTTAGTCTCGGCTTGGGCCTACTCAACTAATGAAAAACTGTTTTTT. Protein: CASSLVSAWAYSTNEKLFF.

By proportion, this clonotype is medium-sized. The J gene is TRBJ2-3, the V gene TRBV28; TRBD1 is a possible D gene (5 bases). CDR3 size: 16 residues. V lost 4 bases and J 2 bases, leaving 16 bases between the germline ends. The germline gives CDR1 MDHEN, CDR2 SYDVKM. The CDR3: CASSSLFETDTDTQYF. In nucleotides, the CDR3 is TGTGCCAGCAGTTCACTCTTCGAGACAGACACAGATACGCAGTATTTT.

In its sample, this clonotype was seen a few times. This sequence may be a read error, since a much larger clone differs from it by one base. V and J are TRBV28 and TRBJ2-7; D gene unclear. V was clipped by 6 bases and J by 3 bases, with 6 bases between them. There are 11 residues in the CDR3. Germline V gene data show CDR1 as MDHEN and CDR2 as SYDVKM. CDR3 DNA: TGTGCCAGCAGCCCCGACTACGAGCAGTACTTC. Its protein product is CASSPDYEQYF. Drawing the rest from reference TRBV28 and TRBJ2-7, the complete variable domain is DVKVTQSSRYLVKRTGEKVFLECVQDMDHENMFWYRQDPGLGLRLIYFSYDVKMKEKGDIPEGYSVSREKKERFSLILESASTNQTSMYLCASSPDYEQYFGPGTRLTVT.

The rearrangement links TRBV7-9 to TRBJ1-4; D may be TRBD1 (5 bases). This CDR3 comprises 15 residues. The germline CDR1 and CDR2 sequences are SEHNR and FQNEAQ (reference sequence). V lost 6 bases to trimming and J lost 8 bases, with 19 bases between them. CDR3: CASSSRHGAWEKLFF. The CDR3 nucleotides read TGTGCCAGCAGTTCCCGACATGGGGCTTGGGAAAAACTGTTTTTT.

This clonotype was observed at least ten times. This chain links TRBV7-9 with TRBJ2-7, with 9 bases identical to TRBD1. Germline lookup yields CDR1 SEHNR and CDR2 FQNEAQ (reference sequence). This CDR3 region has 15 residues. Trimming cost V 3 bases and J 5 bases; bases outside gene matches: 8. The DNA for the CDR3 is TGTGCCAGCAGCTTTAATCGGGACAGGGCCCACGAGCAGTACTTC. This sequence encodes CASSFNRDRAHEQYF.

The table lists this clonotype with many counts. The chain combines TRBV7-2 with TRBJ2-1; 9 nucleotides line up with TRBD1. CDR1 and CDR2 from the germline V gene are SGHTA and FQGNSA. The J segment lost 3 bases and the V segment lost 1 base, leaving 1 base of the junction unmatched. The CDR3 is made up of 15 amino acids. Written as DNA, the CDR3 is TGTGCCAGCAGCTTAGGACAGGGGGACTACAATGAGCAGTTCTTC. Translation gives CASSLGQGDYNEQFF. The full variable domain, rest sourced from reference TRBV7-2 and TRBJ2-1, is GAGVSQSPSNKVTEKGKDVELRCDPISGHTALYWYRQSLGQGLEFLIYFQGNSAPDKSGLPSDRFSAERTGGSVSTLTIQRTQQEDSAVYLCASSLGQGDYNEQFFGPGTRLTVL.

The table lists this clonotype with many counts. CDR3 in DNA: TGTGCCAGCAGCCCCGGACTACTGGCAGATACGCAGTATTTT. Protein product: CASSPGLLADTQYF. The rearrangement links TRBV11-2 to TRBJ2-3; D is perhaps TRBD2 (6 bases). Trimming took 5 bases from V and 4 from J, leaving 13 bases between them. Germline V gene data show CDR1 as SGHAT and CDR2 as FQNNGV. CDR3 size: 14 residues.

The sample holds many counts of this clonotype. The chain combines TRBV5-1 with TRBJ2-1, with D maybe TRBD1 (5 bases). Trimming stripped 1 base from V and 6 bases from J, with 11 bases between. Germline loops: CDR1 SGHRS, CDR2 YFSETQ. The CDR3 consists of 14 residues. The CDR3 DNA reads TGCGCCAGCAGCTTGTACAGGATGGGCAATGAGCAGTTCTTC. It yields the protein CASSLYRMGNEQFF.

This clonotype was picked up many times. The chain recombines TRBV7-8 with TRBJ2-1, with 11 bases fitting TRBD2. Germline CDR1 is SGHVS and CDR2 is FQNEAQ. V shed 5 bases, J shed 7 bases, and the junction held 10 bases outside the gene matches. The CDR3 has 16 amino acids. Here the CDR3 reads CASSPGRGTSGNEQFF. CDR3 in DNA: TGTGCCAGCAGCCCTGGGAGGGGGACTAGCGGAAATGAGCAGTTCTTC. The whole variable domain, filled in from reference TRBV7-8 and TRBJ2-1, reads GAGVSQSPRYKVAKRGQDVALRCDPISGHVSLFWYQQALGQGPEFLTYFQNEAQLDKSGLPSDRFFAERPEGSVSTLKIQRTQQEDSAVYLCASSPGRGTSGNEQFFGPGTRLTVL.

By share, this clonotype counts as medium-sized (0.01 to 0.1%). The CDR3 nucleotides are TGTGCCATCAGTGGCACACAGGGAGAAGATACGCAGTATTTT. It codes for CAISGTQGEDTQYF. V gene TRBV10-3 combines with J gene TRBJ2-3; D is perhaps TRBD1 (6 bases). With 4 bases removed from V and 5 bases from J, the gap between germline ends came to 13 bases. Germline assignment: CDR1 ENHRY and CDR2 SYGVKD. CDR3 length: 14 amino acids.

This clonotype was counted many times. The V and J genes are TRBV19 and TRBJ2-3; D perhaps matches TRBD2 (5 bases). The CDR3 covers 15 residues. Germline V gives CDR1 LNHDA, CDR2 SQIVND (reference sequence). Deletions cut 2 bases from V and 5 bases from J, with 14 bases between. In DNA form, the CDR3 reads TGTGCCAGTAGTATAAACGGGATAGGAGTAGATACGCAGTATTTT. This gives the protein CASSINGIGVDTQYF.

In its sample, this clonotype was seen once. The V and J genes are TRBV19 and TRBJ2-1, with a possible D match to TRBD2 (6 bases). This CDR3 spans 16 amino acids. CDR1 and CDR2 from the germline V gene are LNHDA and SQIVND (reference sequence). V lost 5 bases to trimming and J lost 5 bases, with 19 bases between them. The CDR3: CASSPTSSSFHNEQFF. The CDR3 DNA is TGTGCCAGTAGTCCCACTAGCTCCTCTTTCCACAATGAGCAGTTCTTC. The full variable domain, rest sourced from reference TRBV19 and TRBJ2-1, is DGGITQSPKYLFRKEGQNVTLSCEQNLNHDAMYWYRQDPGQGLRLIYYSQIVNDFQKGDIAEGYSVSREKKESFPLTVTSAQKNPTAFYLCASSPTSSSFHNEQFFGPGTRLTVL.

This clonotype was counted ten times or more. This chain's CDR3 is CASRRGMRDSEQFF. CDR3 DNA: TGTGCCAGCCGACGGGGGATGAGGGATAGTGAGCAGTTCTTC. V and J are TRBV9 and TRBJ2-1; D may be TRBD2 (6 bases). Germline lookup yields CDR1 SGDLS and CDR2 YYNGEE. Trimming pared 7 bases from V and 9 bases from J, leaving 20 bases between. The CDR3 has 14 amino acids. Combining the CDR3 with reference TRBV9 and TRBJ2-1 gives the whole variable domain DSGVTQTPKHLITATGQRVTLRCSPRSGDLSVYWYQQSLDQGLQFLIQYYNGEERAKGNILERFSAQQFPDLHSELNLSSLELGDSALYFCASRRGMRDSEQFFGPGTRLTVL.

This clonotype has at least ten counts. This chain's CDR3 is CASSLYLGEAFF. The CDR3 coding sequence is TGTGCCAGCAGCTTATATTTGGGGGAAGCTTTCTTT. The chain combines TRBV7-2 with TRBJ1-1; unclear D gene. Germline CDR1 SGHTA, CDR2 FQGNSA. This CDR3 contains 12 residues. Trimming took off 2 bases at V and 8 bases at J, with 9 bases between the two ends.

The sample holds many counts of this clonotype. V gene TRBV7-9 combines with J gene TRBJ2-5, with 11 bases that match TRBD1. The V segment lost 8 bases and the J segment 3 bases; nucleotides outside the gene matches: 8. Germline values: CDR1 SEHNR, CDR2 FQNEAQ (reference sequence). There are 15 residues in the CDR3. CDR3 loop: CASYPRGQGEETQYF. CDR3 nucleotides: TGTGCCAGCTACCCTAGGGGACAGGGGGAAGAGACCCAGTACTTC.

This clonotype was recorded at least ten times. The CDR3 spells CASSEPSSGRDSSYNEQFF. DNA of the CDR3: TGTGCCAGCAGTGAACCGTCTAGCGGGAGGGATAGCTCCTACAATGAGCAGTTCTTC. V usage is TRBV2 and J usage is TRBJ2-1, with TRBD2 matching 12 bases. The V gene's germline CDR1 is SNHLY and CDR2 FYNNEI. The V and J ends lost 2 bases and 0 bases, in that order; junction bases with no gene match: 8. This CDR3 has 19 residues.

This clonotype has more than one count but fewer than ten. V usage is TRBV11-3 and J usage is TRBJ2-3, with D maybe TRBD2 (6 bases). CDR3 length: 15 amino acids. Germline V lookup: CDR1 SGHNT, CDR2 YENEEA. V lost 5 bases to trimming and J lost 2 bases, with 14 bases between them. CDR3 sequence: CASSPGRGITDTQYF. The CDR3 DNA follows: TGTGCCAGCAGCCCCGGCCGGGGGATCACAGATACGCAGTATTTT.

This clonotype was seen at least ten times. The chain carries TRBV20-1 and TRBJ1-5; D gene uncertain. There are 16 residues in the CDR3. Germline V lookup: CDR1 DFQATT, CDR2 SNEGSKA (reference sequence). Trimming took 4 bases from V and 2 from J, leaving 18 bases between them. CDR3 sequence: CSANRGGIRGNQPQHF. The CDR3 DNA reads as TGCAGTGCTAACAGAGGAGGGATTCGGGGCAATCAGCCCCAGCATTTT.

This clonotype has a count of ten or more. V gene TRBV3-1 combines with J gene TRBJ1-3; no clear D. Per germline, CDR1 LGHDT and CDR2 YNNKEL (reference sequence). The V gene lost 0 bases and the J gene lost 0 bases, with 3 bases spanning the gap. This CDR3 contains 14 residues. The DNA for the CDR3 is TGTGCCAGCAGCCAAGACAGCTCTGGAAACACCATATATTTT. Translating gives CASSQDSSGNTIYF.

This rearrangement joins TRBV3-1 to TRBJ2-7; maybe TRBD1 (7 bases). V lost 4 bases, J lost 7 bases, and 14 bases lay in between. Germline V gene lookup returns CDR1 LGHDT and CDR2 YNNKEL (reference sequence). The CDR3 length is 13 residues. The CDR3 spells CASSRRDSGEQYF. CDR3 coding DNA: TGTGCCAGCAGCCGAAGGGACAGCGGGGAGCAGTACTTC.

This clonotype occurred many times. DNA of the CDR3: TGTGCCAGCTCACCAAACTCCTACAATGAGCAGTTCTTC. Encoded protein: CASSPNSYNEQFF. The chain combines TRBV18 with TRBJ2-1; D is ambiguous. The CDR3 is made up of 13 amino acids. Germline loops: CDR1 KGHSH, CDR2 LQKENI. V was trimmed by 2 bases and J by 0 bases, leaving 2 bases between them.